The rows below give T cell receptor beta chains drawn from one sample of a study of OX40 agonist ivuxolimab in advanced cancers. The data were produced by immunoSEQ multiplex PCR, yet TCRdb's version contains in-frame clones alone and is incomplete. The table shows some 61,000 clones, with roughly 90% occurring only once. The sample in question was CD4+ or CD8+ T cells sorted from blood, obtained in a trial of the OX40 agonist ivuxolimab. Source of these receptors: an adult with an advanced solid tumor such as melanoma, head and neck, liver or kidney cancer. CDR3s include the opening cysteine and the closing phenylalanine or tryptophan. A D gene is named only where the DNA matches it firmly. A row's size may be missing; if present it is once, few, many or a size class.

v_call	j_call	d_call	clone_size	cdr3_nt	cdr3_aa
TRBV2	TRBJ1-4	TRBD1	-	TGTGCCAGCAGTGATATCCAGGGGGACTTCGATGAAAAACTGTTTTTT	CASSDIQGDFDEKLFF
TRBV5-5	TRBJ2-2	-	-	TGTGCCAGCAGCCCGCAGATGTCAGCGGTATCCAACACCGGGGAGCTGTTTTTT	CASSPQMSAVSNTGELFF
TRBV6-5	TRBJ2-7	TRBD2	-	TGTGCCAGCAGCTCTTACAGCGGGGGATACGAGCAGTACTTC	CASSSYSGGYEQYF
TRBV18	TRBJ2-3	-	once	TGTGCCAGCTCACCACTGAGCACGGGTAGCACAGATACGCAGTATTTT	CASSPLSTGSTDTQYF
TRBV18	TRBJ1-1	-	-	TGTGCCAGCTCGCGAGAGGGCACTGAAGCTTTCTTT	CASSREGTEAFF
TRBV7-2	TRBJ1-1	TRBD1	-	TGTGCCAGCAGGACAGGACAGGGATGGGGCACTGAAGCTTTCTTT	CASRTGQGWGTEAFF
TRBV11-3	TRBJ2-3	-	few	TGTGCCAGCAGCTTCGCTGGGGGAGATACGCAGTATTTT	CASSFAGGDTQYF
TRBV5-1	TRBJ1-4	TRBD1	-	TGCGCCAGCAGCGGGACAGGGGGGCGGAATGAAAAACTGTTTTTT	CASSGTGGRNEKLFF
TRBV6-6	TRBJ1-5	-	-	TGTGCCAGCAGCCAACACGTGGGGCCTCTAGGGCCCCAGCATTTT	CASSQHVGPLGPQHF
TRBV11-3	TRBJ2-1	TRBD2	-	TGTGCCAGCAGCCCCCCCCGTGGGAGGGGAGGGTCAAATGAGCAGTTCTTC	CASSPPRGRGGSNEQFF
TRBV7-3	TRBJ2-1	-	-	TGTGCCAGCAGCCCATCCTGGAACCTCGGGGACAATGAGCAGTTCTTC	CASSPSWNLGDNEQFF
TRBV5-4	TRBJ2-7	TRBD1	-	TGTGCCAGCAGCTTGGAACAGGGGATCGACGAGCAGTACTTC	CASSLEQGIDEQYF
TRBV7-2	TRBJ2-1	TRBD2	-	TGTGCCAGCAGCTACCTAGCGGCCAGCGGTGAGCAGTTCTTC	CASSYLAASGEQFF
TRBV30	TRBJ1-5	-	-	TGTGCCTGGAACCCTGGGACGGCTAGCAATCAGCCCCAGCATTTT	CAWNPGTASNQPQHF
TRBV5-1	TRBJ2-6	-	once	TGCGCCAGCAGCTTGGTTGGGGGCGCTGGGTCCTCTGGGGCCAACGTCCTGACTTTC	CASSLVGGAGSSGANVLTF
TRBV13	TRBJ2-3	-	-	TGTGCCAGCAGCTCATACCGGGAACCTAGCACAGATACGCAGTATTTT	CASSSYREPSTDTQYF
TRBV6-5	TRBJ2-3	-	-	TGTGCCAGCAGCCGGGCTAACACAGATACGCAGTATTTT	CASSRANTDTQYF
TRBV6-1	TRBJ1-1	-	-	TGTGCCAGCAGGAGGCTCAGGGATTTCTTT	CASRRLRDFF
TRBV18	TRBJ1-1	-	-	TGTGCCAGCTCACCATATGGGACAACGAACACTGAAGCTTTCTTT	CASSPYGTTNTEAFF
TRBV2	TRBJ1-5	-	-	TGTGCCAGCACCCCCTTCGGGGGGAATCAGCCCCAGCATTTT	CASTPFGGNQPQHF
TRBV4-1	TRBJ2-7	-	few	TGCGCCAGCAGCCAAGATCGAGAGTCGCCCGAGCAGTACTTC	CASSQDRESPEQYF
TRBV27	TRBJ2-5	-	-	TGTGCCAGCATGGGGGCGGGATGGACCCAGTACTTC	CASMGAGWTQYF
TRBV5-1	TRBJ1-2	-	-	TGCGCCAGCAGCTTGGGGCCACGTGATGGCTACACCTTC	CASSLGPRDGYTF
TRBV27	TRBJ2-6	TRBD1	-	TGTGCCAGCAGTCCAAGGACAGGGCCGAACTCTGGGGCCAACGTCCTGACTTTC	CASSPRTGPNSGANVLTF